These T cell receptor beta chains were read from a single sample in a study of cytomegalovirus exposure and HLA in healthy donors. The protocol was immunoSEQ multiplex PCR, while the TCRdb copy is restricted to in-frame clones and leaves out a portion. The data show around 100,000 clones, roughly 72% seen once. Specimen: PBMCs. These receptors were obtained from a woman aged 18-30 years in good health and CMV-seropositive. Both conserved end residues are trimmed from each CDR3.

cdr3_aa,j_call,v_call
ASGLDVTSGRAFSEQF,TRBJ2-1,TRBV12-5
ASSQDRENSPLH,TRBJ1-6,TRBV13
ASSLGQGAYNEQF,TRBJ2-1,TRBV7-8
ASSLVGREQETQY,TRBJ2-5,TRBV5-4
ASRDGREGREQY,TRBJ2-7,TRBV27
ASSSGQQTYEQY,TRBJ2-7,TRBV5-5
ASSLPETSSYNEQF,TRBJ2-1,TRBV7-9
ASSEGVGSVQETQY,TRBJ2-5,TRBV10-1
ASSEALGAGTEAF,TRBJ1-1,TRBV6-1
ASSLAAGVFDEQF,TRBJ2-1,TRBV5-1
ASSTGAYGYT,TRBJ1-2,TRBV9